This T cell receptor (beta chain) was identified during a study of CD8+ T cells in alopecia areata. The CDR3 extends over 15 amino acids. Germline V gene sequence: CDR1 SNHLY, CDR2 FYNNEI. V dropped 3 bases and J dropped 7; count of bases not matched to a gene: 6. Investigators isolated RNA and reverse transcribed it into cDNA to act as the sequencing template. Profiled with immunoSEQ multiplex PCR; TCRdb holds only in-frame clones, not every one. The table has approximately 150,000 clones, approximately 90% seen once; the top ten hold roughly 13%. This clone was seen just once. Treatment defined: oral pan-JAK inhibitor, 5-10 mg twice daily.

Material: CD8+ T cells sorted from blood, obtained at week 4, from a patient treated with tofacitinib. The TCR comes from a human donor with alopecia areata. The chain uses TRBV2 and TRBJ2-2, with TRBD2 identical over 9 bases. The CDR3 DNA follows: TGTGCCAGCAGTGAGTTAGCGGGAGTTTTCGGGGAGCTGTTTTTT. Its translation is CASSELAGVFGELFF.